This T cell receptor (beta chain) derives from a study of shared clonotypes between healthy human individuals. Per the original methods: Without quality scores, immunoSEQ junctional reads could not be filtered like full-length reads. Only in-frame clones appear in the TCRdb table, and some are missing; sequencing was by immunoSEQ multiplex PCR. The V and J calls and clone size were taken over from that table, and D and trimming were inferred from the DNA. The sample lists approximately 590,000 clones, less than 97% seen once, with 0.095% to 0.12% in the top ten. It was CD45RO-negative cells, positively selected for CCR7, that made up naive CD8 cells, with terminally differentiated effector memory CD45RA+ cells excluded. The trim removed 1 base at V and 4 bases at J, leaving 2 bases unmatched. The CDR3 is 15 amino acids. CDR1 and CDR2 (germline): WNHNN, SYGVQD (reference sequence).

The V gene is TRBV10-1, the J gene TRBJ2-1, with TRBD2 matching over 9 bases. The sequencing sample was made of naive CD8+ T cells sorted from blood. The TCR sequence derives from a woman in her 30s in good health. The CDR3 DNA reads as TGCGCCAGCAGTGAGTTGCGGGAGGGGTACAATGAGCAGTTCTTC. This sequence encodes CASSELREGYNEQFF.